A selection of T cell receptor beta chains follows, all from one sample in a study of T cell changes during pregnancy in multiple sclerosis. Here immunoSEQ multiplex PCR was the method, and the copy in TCRdb shows in-frame clones only, minus some. The repertoire holds roughly 87,000 clones, around 93% seen once, with around 3.3% in the top ten. Sequenced material: PBMCs, taken in the first trimester of pregnancy. These receptors came from a female donor in good health, serving as a control in a pregnancy study. Some clones in this sample may be carry-over from other donors' samples. Both conserved end residues are part of each CDR3. Fields, in order: CDR3 protein, CDR3 DNA, D gene, V gene, clone size, J gene. D genes are given only for firm matches. Rows give clone size only sometimes, using once, few, many, or a class for an expanded clone.

CDR3 protein: CASDEVPDSPLHF; CDR3 DNA: TGTGCCAGCGATGAGGTCCCGGATTCACCCCTCCACTTT; D gene: NA; V gene: TRBV7-9; clone size: NA; J gene: TRBJ1-6
CDR3 protein: CASSENRASYEQYF; CDR3 DNA: TGTGCCAGCAGTGAAAACAGGGCCTCCTACGAGCAGTACTTC; D gene: NA; V gene: TRBV2; clone size: NA; J gene: TRBJ2-7
CDR3 protein: CASSHPLGGISGYTF; CDR3 DNA: TGCGCCAGCAGCCACCCCCTGGGAGGGATAAGCGGCTACACCTTC; D gene: NA; V gene: TRBV4-3; clone size: once; J gene: TRBJ1-2
CDR3 protein: CASTRSHGGALQTQYF; CDR3 DNA: TGTGCCAGTACTCGTTCCCACGGGGGGGCCCTCCAGACCCAGTACTTC; D gene: TRBD2; V gene: TRBV19; clone size: NA; J gene: TRBJ2-5
CDR3 protein: CASSSNKIDRGETQYF; CDR3 DNA: TGTGCCAGCAGTTCAAACAAAATCGACAGGGGGGAGACCCAGTACTTC; D gene: TRBD1; V gene: TRBV28; clone size: NA; J gene: TRBJ2-5
CDR3 protein: CASSQEQINSPLHF; CDR3 DNA: TGTGCCAGCAGCCAAGAACAGATTAATTCACCCCTCCACTTT; D gene: NA; V gene: TRBV4-2; clone size: NA; J gene: TRBJ1-6
CDR3 protein: CASSIDRAGGRYGYTF; CDR3 DNA: TGTGCCAGTAGTATAGATCGCGCAGGGGGCCGGTATGGCTACACCTTC; D gene: TRBD1; V gene: TRBV19; clone size: NA; J gene: TRBJ1-2
CDR3 protein: CASSLSGTGGGQPQHF; CDR3 DNA: TGCGCCAGCAGCTTATCCGGGACAGGGGGCGGTCAGCCCCAGCATTTT; D gene: TRBD1; V gene: TRBV5-1; clone size: NA; J gene: TRBJ1-5
CDR3 protein: CASSLWAGQDNQPQHF; CDR3 DNA: TGTGCCAGCAGCTTGTGGGCAGGTCAGGACAATCAGCCCCAGCATTTT; D gene: NA; V gene: TRBV5-6; clone size: NA; J gene: TRBJ1-5
CDR3 protein: CASSQEARNEQFF; CDR3 DNA: TGTGCCAGCAGCCAAGAGGCTCGCAATGAGCAGTTCTTC; D gene: NA; V gene: TRBV14; clone size: NA; J gene: TRBJ2-1
CDR3 protein: CASSWRDSHTDTQYF; CDR3 DNA: TGTGCCAGCAGTTGGCGGGACTCCCACACAGATACGCAGTATTTT; D gene: NA; V gene: TRBV27; clone size: NA; J gene: TRBJ2-3
CDR3 protein: CASSPDSGYEQYF; CDR3 DNA: TGTGCCAGTAGCCCGGATAGCGGCTACGAGCAGTACTTC; D gene: NA; V gene: TRBV19; clone size: NA; J gene: TRBJ2-7
CDR3 protein: CASSTRQGLVELFF; CDR3 DNA: TGTGCCAGTAGTACCAGACAGGGACTTGTGGAGCTGTTTTTT; D gene: NA; V gene: TRBV19; clone size: NA; J gene: TRBJ2-2
CDR3 protein: CASFRGGAYNEQFF; CDR3 DNA: TGTGCCAGCTTTCGGGGAGGAGCCTACAATGAGCAGTTCTTC; D gene: NA; V gene: TRBV28; clone size: NA; J gene: TRBJ2-1
CDR3 protein: CASGSGDSNQPQHF; CDR3 DNA: TGTGCCAGCGGGTCGGGGGATAGCAATCAGCCCCAGCATTTT; D gene: NA; V gene: TRBV28; clone size: NA; J gene: TRBJ1-5
CDR3 protein: CASRRMLTGQETQYF; CDR3 DNA: TGTGCCAGCCGTCGGATGTTAACGGGGCAAGAGACCCAGTACTTC; D gene: NA; V gene: TRBV27; clone size: NA; J gene: TRBJ2-5
CDR3 protein: CASIKQGAYEQYF; CDR3 DNA: TGTGCCAGCATTAAACAGGGGGCCTACGAGCAGTACTTC; D gene: TRBD1; V gene: TRBV28; clone size: NA; J gene: TRBJ2-7
CDR3 protein: CATRDRTYSNQPQHF; CDR3 DNA: TGTGCCACCCGGGACAGAACTTATAGCAATCAGCCCCAGCATTTT; D gene: TRBD1; V gene: TRBV6-5; clone size: NA; J gene: TRBJ1-5
CDR3 protein: CASSQGTQPQHF; CDR3 DNA: TGTGCCAGCAGCCAGGGGACTCAGCCCCAGCATTTT; D gene: NA; V gene: TRBV6-5; clone size: NA; J gene: TRBJ1-5
CDR3 protein: CASSRDRAPYEQYF; CDR3 DNA: TGTGCCAGCTCACGCGACAGGGCCCCCTACGAGCAGTACTTC; D gene: TRBD1; V gene: TRBV18; clone size: NA; J gene: TRBJ2-7
CDR3 protein: CASSTTASSGYTF; CDR3 DNA: TGTGCCAGCAGTACCACAGCCTCTAGCGGCTACACCTTC; D gene: NA; V gene: TRBV6-5; clone size: NA; J gene: TRBJ1-2
CDR3 protein: CASSPSKGGQGRNQPQHF; CDR3 DNA: TGTGCCAGCAGTCCTTCAAAGGGGGGACAGGGCCGCAATCAGCCCCAGCATTTT; D gene: TRBD1; V gene: TRBV28; clone size: NA; J gene: TRBJ1-5
CDR3 protein: CASSLEALGTGAYEQYF; CDR3 DNA: TGTGCCAGCAGTTTAGAGGCCCTCGGGACAGGGGCGTACGAGCAGTACTTC; D gene: TRBD1; V gene: TRBV27; clone size: NA; J gene: TRBJ2-7
CDR3 protein: CASSFSGLAGESEQFF; CDR3 DNA: TGTGCCAGCAGTTTTTCCGGACTAGCGGGAGAAAGTGAGCAGTTCTTC; D gene: TRBD2; V gene: TRBV28; clone size: NA; J gene: TRBJ2-1
CDR3 protein: CASSTPRGPPSPLHF; CDR3 DNA: TGTGCCAGCAGTACCCCCAGGGGTCCCCCATCACCCCTCCACTTT; D gene: NA; V gene: TRBV6-5; clone size: NA; J gene: TRBJ1-6
CDR3 protein: CASSQAGLAGGPDTDTQYF; CDR3 DNA: TGTGCCAGCAGCCAGGCCGGACTAGCGGGAGGGCCTGACACAGATACGCAGTATTTT; D gene: TRBD2; V gene: TRBV7-2; clone size: NA; J gene: TRBJ2-3
CDR3 protein: CASSSLADTQYF; CDR3 DNA: TGTGCCAGCAGCTCCTTAGCGGATACGCAGTATTTT; D gene: NA; V gene: TRBV7-9; clone size: NA; J gene: TRBJ2-3
CDR3 protein: CASSLAGPGAGELFF; CDR3 DNA: TGTGCTAGCAGCTTAGCAGGGCCGGGGGCCGGGGAGCTGTTTTTT; D gene: NA; V gene: TRBV7-7; clone size: NA; J gene: TRBJ2-2
CDR3 protein: CASSTGRADQPQHF; CDR3 DNA: TGCGCCAGCAGTACCGGCAGGGCGGATCAGCCCCAGCATTTT; D gene: NA; V gene: TRBV10-1; clone size: few; J gene: TRBJ1-5
CDR3 protein: CSVVSGVSYNEQFF; CDR3 DNA: TGCAGCGTGGTTAGCGGAGTCTCCTACAATGAGCAGTTCTTC; D gene: NA; V gene: TRBV29-1; clone size: NA; J gene: TRBJ2-1
CDR3 protein: CAWTMVDFWNTGELFF; CDR3 DNA: TGTGCCTGGACTATGGTCGACTTTTGGAACACCGGGGAGCTGTTTTTT; D gene: NA; V gene: TRBV30; clone size: NA; J gene: TRBJ2-2
CDR3 protein: CASSTGQYTGELFF; CDR3 DNA: TGTGCCAGTAGTACTGGACAGTACACCGGGGAGCTGTTTTTT; D gene: NA; V gene: TRBV19; clone size: NA; J gene: TRBJ2-2
CDR3 protein: CASSVGHRGSEQFF; CDR3 DNA: TGTGCCAGCAGCGTAGGACACCGAGGGTCTGAGCAGTTCTTC; D gene: NA; V gene: TRBV9; clone size: NA; J gene: TRBJ2-1
CDR3 protein: CAISDSRGGSYNSPLHF; CDR3 DNA: TGTGCCATCAGTGATTCCAGGGGCGGCTCCTATAATTCACCCCTCCACTTT; D gene: NA; V gene: TRBV10-3; clone size: NA; J gene: TRBJ1-6